A single sample gave rise to the 12 T cell receptor beta chains below, sequenced in a study of shared clonotypes between healthy human individuals. Sequenced by immunoSEQ multiplex PCR; TCRdb stores in-frame clones only, minus some. This table has 850,000 to 1,100,000 clones, roughly 77% appearing once. The sequenced sample consisted of memory CD4+ T cells from PBMCs. Subset meaning: CD45RA-negative fraction. These receptors were taken from a man aged 18-30 years in good health. Some clones in this sample may be carry-over from other donors' samples.

This clone was counted between two and nine times. The chain joins TRBV5-1 to TRBJ2-5, with D perhaps given as TRBD1 or TRBD2 (5 bases each). This CDR3 comprises 16 residues. CDR1 is SGHRS, CDR2 YFSETQ, per germline. Trimming removed 4 bases at V and 7 bases at J, with 23 bases between. As DNA, the CDR3 is TGCGCCAGCAGCGTTACCGGGACCGGTGATACATGGACCCAGTACTTC. Encoded protein: CASSVTGTGDTWTQYF.

The V call is TRBV25-1, the J call TRBJ1-5; D unclear. The CDR3 extends over 12 amino acids. Germline V lookup: CDR1 MGHDK, CDR2 SYGVNS. Trimming removed 0 bases at V and 5 bases at J, with 2 bases between. As DNA, the CDR3 is TGTGCCAGCAGTGAATATGATCAGCCCCAGCATTTT. Its protein is CASSEYDQPQHF.

This clone showed up just a few times. This sequence joins TRBV5-1 and TRBJ2-5; TRBD2 is a possible D gene (5 bases). CDR1 and CDR2 from the germline V gene are SGHRS and YFSETQ. V was clipped by 0 bases and J by 5 bases, with 14 bases between them. The CDR3 spans 15 residues. CDR3: CASSLGLQYWETQYF. CDR3 DNA sequence: TGCGCCAGCAGCTTGGGACTACAGTACTGGGAGACCCAGTACTTC.

The V and J genes are TRBV15 and TRBJ2-1, with unresolved D. V lost 6 bases and J lost 0, with 12 bases in between. The CDR3 consists of 15 residues. CDR1 LNHNV and CDR2 YYDKDF come from the germline V gene (reference sequence). CDR3 DNA sequence: TGTGCCACCAGTGAACGGCAGAGCTCCTACAATGAGCAGTTCTTC. This gives the protein CATSERQSSYNEQFF.

The sample holds many counts of this clone. The chain has TRBV7-9 and TRBJ1-2, with D unclear. Trimming left V 3 bases short and J 3 bases short, with 5 bases between. This CDR3 has 12 amino acids. The V gene's germline CDR1 is SEHNR and CDR2 FQNEAQ (reference sequence). CDR3 nucleotide sequence: TGTGCCAGCAGCTTGGACTACTATGGCTACACCTTC. It is translated as CASSLDYYGYTF.

The chain uses TRBV6-6 and TRBJ1-5, with 10 bases matching TRBD1. CDR3 length: 15 residues. Looked up from germline, CDR1 is MNHNY and CDR2 is SVGAGI (reference sequence). J lost 4 bases, V lost 5 bases, and 5 bases had no gene match. CDR3 in amino acids: CASSQPGQGNQPQHF. The CDR3 bases are TGTGCCAGCAGTCAACCGGGACAGGGGAATCAGCCCCAGCATTTT.

In this sample, this clone turned up a few times. The genes are TRBV5-4 and TRBJ1-4; D is possibly TRBD1 (6 bases). The V gene lost 4 bases and the J gene lost 16 bases, with 17 bases spanning the gap. The germline V gene has CDR1 SGHNT and CDR2 YYREEE (reference sequence). This CDR3 has 12 residues. The CDR3 here is CASSIGSGGRFF. In DNA, the CDR3 is TGTGCCAGCAGCATCGGCTCCGGGGGCCGGTTTTTT.

This clone was seen ten or more times. The chain links TRBV13 to TRBJ2-7; D remains unclear. This CDR3 has 13 amino acids. Trimming took off 5 bases at V and 2 bases at J, with 10 bases between the two ends. CDR1 is PRHDT, CDR2 FYEKMQ, per germline (reference sequence). This CDR3 reads CASSPLGAYEQYF. The DNA for the CDR3 is TGTGCCAGCAGCCCCTTAGGTGCCTACGAGCAGTACTTC.

This clone was detected a few times. V usage is TRBV7-2 and J usage is TRBJ1-1; no clear D. The CDR3 is 11 residues long. V was trimmed by 8 bases and J by 7 bases, leaving 11 bases between them. The germline V gene has CDR1 SGHTA and CDR2 FQGNSA. The CDR3 sequence is CASQLYSEAFF. As DNA, the CDR3 is TGTGCCAGCCAGCTATACAGTGAAGCTTTCTTT. Based on the CDR3 plus reference TRBV7-2 and TRBJ1-1, the full variable domain is GAGVSQSPSNKVTEKGKDVELRCDPISGHTALYWYRQSLGQGLEFLIYFQGNSAPDKSGLPSDRFSAERTGGSVSTLTIQRTQQEDSAVYLCASQLYSEAFFGQGTRLTVV.

The chain uses TRBV6-1 and TRBJ1-4, with a tentative D call TRBD1 (5 bases). The CDR3 sequence is 14 residues long. CDR1 MNHNS and CDR2 SASEGT come from the germline V gene. V was clipped by 6 bases and J by 3 bases, with 11 bases between them. The CDR3 DNA is TGTGCCAGCAGGGACCGACAGCCTAATGAAAAACTGTTTTTT. Encoded protein: CASRDRQPNEKLFF.

The CDR3 loop reads CASSLTGGRGPGELFF. In DNA form, the CDR3 reads TGTGCCAGCAGCTTGACAGGGGGCCGGGGCCCCGGGGAGCTGTTTTTT. The rearrangement uses TRBV7-3 and TRBJ2-2, with 10 positions matching TRBD1. Germline lookup yields CDR1 SGHTA and CDR2 FQGTGA. The J segment lost 6 bases and the V segment lost 3 bases, leaving 7 bases of the junction unmatched. The CDR3 contains 16 residues.

J is TRBJ2-3 and V is TRBV13; tentative D call: TRBD2 (5 bases). CDR3 length equals 16 residues. Between the trimmed V and J ends, which lost 3 bases and 6 bases, there was a span of 19 bases. CDR1 is PRHDT, CDR2 FYEKMQ, per germline (reference sequence). This CDR3 is CASSFMGEPLSDTQYF. Here the CDR3 DNA reads TGTGCCAGCAGCTTCATGGGAGAACCCCTCTCCGATACGCAGTATTTT.